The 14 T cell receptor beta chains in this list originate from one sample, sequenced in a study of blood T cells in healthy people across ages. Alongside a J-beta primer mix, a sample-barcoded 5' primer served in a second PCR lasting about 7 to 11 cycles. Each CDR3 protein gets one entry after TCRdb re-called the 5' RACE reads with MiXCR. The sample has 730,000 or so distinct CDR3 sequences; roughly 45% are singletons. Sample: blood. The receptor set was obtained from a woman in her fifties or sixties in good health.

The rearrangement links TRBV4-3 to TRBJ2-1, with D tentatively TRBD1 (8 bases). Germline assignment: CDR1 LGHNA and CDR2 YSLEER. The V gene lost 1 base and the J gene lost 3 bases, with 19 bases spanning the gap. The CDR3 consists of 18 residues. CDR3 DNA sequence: TGCGCCAGCAGCCAAGCCGACAGGGGAAAGCGGGACTACAATGAGCAGTTCTTC. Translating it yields CASSQADRGKRDYNEQFF.

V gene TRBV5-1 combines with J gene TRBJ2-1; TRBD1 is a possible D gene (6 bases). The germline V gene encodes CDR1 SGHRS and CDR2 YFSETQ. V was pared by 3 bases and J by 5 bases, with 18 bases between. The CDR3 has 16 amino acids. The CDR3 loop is CASSWGTGSPHNEQFF. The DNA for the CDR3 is TGCGCCAGCAGCTGGGGTACAGGGTCCCCACACAATGAGCAGTTCTTC.

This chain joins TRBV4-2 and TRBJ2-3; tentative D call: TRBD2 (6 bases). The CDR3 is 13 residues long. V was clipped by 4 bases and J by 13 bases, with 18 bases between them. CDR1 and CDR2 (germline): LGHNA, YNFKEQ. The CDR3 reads CASSRDPGSPKYF. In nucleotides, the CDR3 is TGTGCCAGCAGCCGGGACCCCGGGAGTCCGAAGTATTTT.

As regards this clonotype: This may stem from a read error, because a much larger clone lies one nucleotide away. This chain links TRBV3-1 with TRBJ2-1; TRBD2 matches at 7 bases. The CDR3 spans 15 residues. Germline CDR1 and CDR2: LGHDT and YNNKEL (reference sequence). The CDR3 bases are TGTACCAGCAGCCAAGGGACTAATGTATACAATGAGCAGTTCTTC. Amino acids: CTSSQGTNVYNEQFF.

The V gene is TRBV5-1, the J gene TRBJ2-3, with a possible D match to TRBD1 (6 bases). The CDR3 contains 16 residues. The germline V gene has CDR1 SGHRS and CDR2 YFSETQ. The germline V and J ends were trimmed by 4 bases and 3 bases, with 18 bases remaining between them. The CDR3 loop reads CASSPPLEGVTDTQYF. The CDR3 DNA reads TGCGCCAGCAGCCCTCCCCTTGAGGGGGTAACAGATACGCAGTATTTT.

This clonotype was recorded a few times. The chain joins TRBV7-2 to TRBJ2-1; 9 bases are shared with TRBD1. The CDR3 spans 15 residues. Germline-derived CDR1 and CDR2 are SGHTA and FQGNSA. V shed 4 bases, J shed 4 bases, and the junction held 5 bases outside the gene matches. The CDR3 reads CASSYTGTGYNEQFF. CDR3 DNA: TGTGCCAGCAGCTATACCGGGACAGGGTACAATGAGCAGTTCTTC.

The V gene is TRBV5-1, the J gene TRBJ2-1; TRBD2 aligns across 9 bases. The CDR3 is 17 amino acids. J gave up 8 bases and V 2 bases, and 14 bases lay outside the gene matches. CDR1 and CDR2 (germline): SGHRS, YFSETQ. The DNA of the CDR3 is TGCGCCAGCAGCTTATGGGGGTTGGGACTAGCAGTCGATGAGCAGTTCTTC. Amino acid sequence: CASSLWGLGLAVDEQFF.

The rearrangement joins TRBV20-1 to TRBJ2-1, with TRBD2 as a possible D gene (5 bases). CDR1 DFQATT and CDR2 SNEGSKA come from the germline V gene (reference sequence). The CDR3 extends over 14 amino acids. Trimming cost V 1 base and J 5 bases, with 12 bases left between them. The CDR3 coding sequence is TGCAGTGCTAGAGCTGGAGACTACCACAATGAGCAGTTCTTC. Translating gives CSARAGDYHNEQFF.

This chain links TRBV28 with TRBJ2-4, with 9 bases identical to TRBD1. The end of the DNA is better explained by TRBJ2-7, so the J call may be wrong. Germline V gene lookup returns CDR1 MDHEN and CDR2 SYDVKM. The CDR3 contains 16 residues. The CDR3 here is CASSITGGAFSYEQYF. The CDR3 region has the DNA TGTGCCAGCAGCATTACAGGGGGCGCATTTTCCTACGAGCAGTACTTC.

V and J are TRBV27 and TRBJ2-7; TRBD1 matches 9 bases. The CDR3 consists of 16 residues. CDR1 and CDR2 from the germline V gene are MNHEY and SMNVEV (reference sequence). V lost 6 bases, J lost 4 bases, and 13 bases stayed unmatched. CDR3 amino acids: CASRIAGTGLWYEQYF. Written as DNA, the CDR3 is TGTGCCAGCAGGATAGCCGGGACAGGGTTATGGTACGAGCAGTACTTC.

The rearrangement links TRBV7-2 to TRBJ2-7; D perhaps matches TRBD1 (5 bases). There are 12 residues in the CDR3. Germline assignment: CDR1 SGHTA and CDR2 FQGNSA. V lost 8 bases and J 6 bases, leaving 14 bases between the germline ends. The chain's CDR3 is CASASERGEQYF. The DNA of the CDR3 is TGTGCCAGCGCTTCCGAAAGGGGCGAGCAGTACTTC.

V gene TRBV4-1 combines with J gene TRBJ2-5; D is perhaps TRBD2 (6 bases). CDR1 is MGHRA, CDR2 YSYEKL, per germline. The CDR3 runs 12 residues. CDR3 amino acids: CASRTKDDEQYF. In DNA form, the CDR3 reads TGCGCGAGCCGGACTAAGGACGATGAGCAGTACTTC.

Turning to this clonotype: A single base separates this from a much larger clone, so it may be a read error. The CDR3, as DNA: TGCGCCAGCAGCCAAGATCCAAGTGAGGGACAAGGGACCCAGTACTTC. Its protein product is CASSQDPSEGQGTQYF. The J gene is TRBJ2-5, the V gene TRBV4-1, with D perhaps matching TRBD1 (6 bases). The CDR3 extends over 16 amino acids. CDR1 is MGHRA, CDR2 YSYEKL, per germline.

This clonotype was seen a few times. CDR3 bases: TGTGCCAGCAGTGGTAACCTCGGGACAGTCAATAATGAAAAACTGTTTTTT. Protein sequence: CASSGNLGTVNNEKLFF. The chain uses TRBV25-1 and TRBJ1-4, with 7 positions matching TRBD1. CDR1 and CDR2 (germline): MGHDK, SYGVNS. This CDR3 has 17 amino acids. Trimming took 4 bases from V and 4 from J; bases not matched to a gene: 12. Full variable domain (remainder filled in from reference TRBV25-1 and TRBJ1-4): EADIYQTPRYLVIGTGKKITLECSQTMGHDKMYWYQQDPGMELHLIHYSYGVNSTEKGDLSSESTVSRIRTEHFPLTLESARPSHTSQYLCASSGNLGTVNNEKLFFGSGTQLSVL.